These T cell receptor beta chains were read from a single sample in a study of T cell changes during pregnancy in multiple sclerosis. Profiling relied on immunoSEQ multiplex PCR, and the TCRdb table lists in-frame clones only, not all of them. The sample holds around 130,000 clones; 90% to 98% are singletons and the top ten take 0.44%. Source: peripheral blood, taken after pregnancy. These receptors came from a female donor with multiple sclerosis, enrolled in a pregnancy study. The CDR3 runs from the conserved cysteine through the conserved F or W. Fields, in order: J gene, V gene, D gene, clone size, CDR3 protein, CDR3 DNA. A D gene is named only where the DNA matches it firmly. Size tells how often a clone was seen (once, few, many) or the class of an expanded clone, and some rows leave it out.

TRBJ2-7,TRBV2,.,.,CAGSEVGGTYEQYF,TGTGCCGGGAGCGAAGTTGGCGGGACCTACGAGCAGTACTTC
TRBJ2-3,TRBV18,.,.,CASSPRVISTDTQYF,TGTGCCAGCTCACCCCGGGTTATAAGCACAGATACGCAGTATTTT
TRBJ2-7,TRBV19,TRBD2,once,CASSVGWTSGRLSGAYEQYF,TGTGCCAGTAGTGTAGGATGGACTAGCGGGAGATTATCAGGGGCCTACGAGCAGTACTTC
TRBJ2-1,TRBV7-8,TRBD1,.,CASSHSTGTGSYNEQFF,TGTGCCAGCAGCCATAGCACCGGGACAGGCTCCTACAATGAGCAGTTCTTC
TRBJ2-1,TRBV5-1,TRBD2,.,CASSSGLAGFDEQFF,TGCGCCAGCAGCTCGGGACTAGCGGGATTCGATGAGCAGTTCTTC
TRBJ2-7,TRBV10-3,TRBD2,.,CAIASTSANYEQYF,TGTGCCATCGCCTCGACTAGCGCAAACTACGAGCAGTACTTC
TRBJ2-2,TRBV7-9,.,.,CASSQGWYTGELFF,TGTGCCAGCAGCCAGGGGTGGTACACCGGGGAGCTGTTTTTT
TRBJ2-7,TRBV28,TRBD2,once,CASRGLAGGPGQYF,TGTGCCAGCAGAGGACTAGCGGGAGGGCCTGGGCAGTACTTC
TRBJ2-7,TRBV6-5,.,.,CASARVAADYEQYF,TGTGCCAGCGCCCGAGTGGCGGCCGACTACGAGCAGTACTTC
TRBJ2-2,TRBV5-8,.,.,CASSLGSRHTGELFF,TGTGCCAGCAGCTTGGGTAGCCGGCACACCGGGGAGCTGTTTTTT
TRBJ2-5,TRBV27,.,.,CASSLISHGETQYF,TGTGCCAGCAGTTTGATCTCACATGGAGAGACCCAGTACTTC
TRBJ1-1,TRBV6-1,.,.,CASNRQTNTEAFF,TGTGCCAGCAACCGACAGACGAACACTGAAGCTTTCTTT
TRBJ1-6,TRBV29-1,.,.,CSVRTADSPLHF,TGCAGCGTTAGGACAGCCGATTCACCCCTCCACTTT
TRBJ1-1,TRBV7-2,.,.,CASHHVNTEAFF,TGTGCCAGCCATCATGTGAACACTGAAGCTTTCTTT
TRBJ2-1,TRBV4-3,TRBD1,.,CASSQGGPGTGVWNEQFF,TGCGCCAGCAGCCAAGGTGGTCCCGGGACAGGGGTTTGGAATGAGCAGTTCTTC
TRBJ2-7,TRBV11-3,.,few,CASSVVPGAEQYF,TGTGCCAGCAGCGTGGTTCCAGGGGCCGAGCAGTACTTC
TRBJ2-3,TRBV19,.,.,CASGEGGSQYF,TGTGCCAGCGGGGAAGGGGGTTCGCAGTATTTT
TRBJ2-4,TRBV6-5,.,.,CASRTELAKNIQYF,TGTGCCAGCAGAACAGAACTAGCCAAAAACATTCAGTACTTC
TRBJ2-7,TRBV7-9,.,once,CASSFMGPGEQYF,TGTGCCAGCAGCTTTATGGGGCCTGGAGAGCAGTACTTC